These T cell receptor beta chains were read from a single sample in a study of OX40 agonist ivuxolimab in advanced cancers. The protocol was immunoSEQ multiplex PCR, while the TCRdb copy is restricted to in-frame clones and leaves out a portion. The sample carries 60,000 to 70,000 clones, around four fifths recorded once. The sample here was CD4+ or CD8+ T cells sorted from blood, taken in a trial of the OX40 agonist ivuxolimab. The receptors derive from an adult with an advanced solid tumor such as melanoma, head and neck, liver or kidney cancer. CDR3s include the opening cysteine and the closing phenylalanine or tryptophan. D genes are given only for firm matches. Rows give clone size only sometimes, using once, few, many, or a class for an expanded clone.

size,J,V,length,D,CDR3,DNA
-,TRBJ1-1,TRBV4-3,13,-,CASSQDRNTEAFF,TGCGCCAGCAGCCAAGACAGGAACACTGAAGCTTTCTTT
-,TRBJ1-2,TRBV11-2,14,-,CASSLAGGGYGYTF,TGTGCCAGCAGCTTAGCCGGGGGCGGGTATGGCTACACCTTC
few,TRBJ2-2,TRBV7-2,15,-,CASSSLGGGTGELFF,TGTGCCAGCAGCTCCCTTGGAGGTGGGACCGGGGAGCTGTTTTTT
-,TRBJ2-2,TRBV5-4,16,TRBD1,CASSGAGTGGIGELFF,TGTGCCAGCAGCGGGGCCGGGACAGGGGGCATCGGGGAGCTGTTTTTT
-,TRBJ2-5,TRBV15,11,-,CATSLQETQYF,TGTGCCACCAGCCTACAAGAGACCCAGTACTTC
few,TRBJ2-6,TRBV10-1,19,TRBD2,CASSESGLAGGRGANVLTF,TGCGCCAGCAGTGAGTCTGGACTAGCGGGAGGGCGCGGGGCCAACGTCCTGACTTTC
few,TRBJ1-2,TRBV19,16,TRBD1,CASSNPHRGENYGYTF,TGTGCCAGTAGTAATCCCCACAGGGGGGAAAACTATGGCTACACCTTC
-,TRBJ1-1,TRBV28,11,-,CASSLRGEAFF,TGTGCCAGCAGTTTACGAGGAGAAGCTTTCTTT
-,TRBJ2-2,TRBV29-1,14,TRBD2,CSARTSGRHGELFF,TGCAGCGCCAGGACTAGCGGGAGGCACGGGGAGCTGTTTTTT
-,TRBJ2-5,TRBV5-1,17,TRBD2,CASSSSGRAGLKETQYF,TGCGCCAGCAGCTCAAGCGGGAGGGCCGGTTTGAAAGAGACCCAGTACTTC